The 30 T cell receptor beta chains in this list originate from one sample, sequenced in a study of T cell repertoires in cytomegalovirus infection. A single record per CDR3 protein comes from TCRdb applying MiXCR to the reads. The sample contains 700,000 to 850,000 distinct CDR3 sequences, roughly 33% of which appear only once. These receptors have no identified antigens. Sequenced here: cultured CD8+ T cells from PBMCs, sampled from culture after CMV antigen stimulation. Receptors were obtained from a human donor in good health (CMV status not recorded). Some clones in this sample may be carry-over from other donors' samples.

In this sample, this clonotype turned up many times. The chain links TRBV7-2 to TRBJ2-1; 12 bases fit TRBD2. The CDR3 runs to 20 residues. Germline V gene data show CDR1 as SGHTA and CDR2 as FQGNSA. Losses at the gene ends were 2 bases for V and 2 bases for J; bases not matched to a gene: 13. The CDR3 protein is CASSLWGNVGLAGPYNEQFF. CDR3 DNA sequence: TGTGCCAGCAGCTTATGGGGGAACGTAGGACTAGCGGGGCCCTACAATGAGCAGTTCTTC.

This clonotype was found many times. J is TRBJ2-1 and V is TRBV6-1; tentative D call: TRBD2 (6 bases). The CDR3 covers 16 residues. V lost 0 bases to trimming and J lost 3 bases, with 12 bases between them. Germline values: CDR1 MNHNS, CDR2 SASEGT. CDR3 bases: TGTGCCAGCAGTGAAGCGCGGGGATTCGACTACAATGAGCAGTTCTTC. Residues: CASSEARGFDYNEQFF.

The CDR3 coding sequence is TGTGCCAGTAGTATATCCTATGTCGGCTATAATTCACCCCTCCACTTT. It encodes CASSISYVGYNSPLHF. The V call is TRBV19, the J call TRBJ1-6; D is undetermined. The germline V gene encodes CDR1 LNHDA and CDR2 SQIVND (reference sequence). The CDR3 is made up of 16 amino acids. V lost 2 bases and J 3 bases, leaving 11 bases between the germline ends.

This chain connects TRBV11-2 to TRBJ2-5; 7 positions match TRBD1. V shed 0 bases and J 2 bases; nucleotides not matched to a gene: 9. Germline V lookup: CDR1 SGHAT, CDR2 FQNNGV. This CDR3 spans 17 amino acids. The CDR3 nucleotides are TGTGCCAGCAGCTTAGAGCTTACTCTCAGGGGGCAAGAGACCCAGTACTTC. This gives the protein CASSLELTLRGQETQYF.

This clonotype was seen a handful of times. Here the CDR3 reads CASSQEGAPGANVLTF. CDR3 coding DNA: TGTGCCAGCAGCCAAGAAGGGGCTCCTGGGGCCAACGTCCTGACTTTC. V gene TRBV4-2 combines with J gene TRBJ2-6, with D perhaps matching TRBD1 (5 bases). Deletions cut 0 bases from V and 2 bases from J, with 8 bases between. The CDR3 runs to 16 residues. Germline CDR1 reads LGHNA; CDR2 reads YNFKEQ.

The chain joins TRBV6-2 or TRBV6-3 to TRBJ2-7; D not certain. CDR1 is MNHEY and CDR2 is SVGEGT in the germline V gene. Deletions cut 6 bases from V and 3 bases from J, with 15 bases between. The CDR3 contains 14 residues. For the CDR3, the DNA is TGTGCCAGCAGCGACGAAGGTTATCGCTACGAGCAGTACGTC. This gives the protein CASSDEGYRYEQYV.

Worth noting for this clonotype: A read error may be the cause here, since a much bigger clone is one base away. The chain has TRBV7-6 and TRBJ2-1; 10 bases align to TRBD2. CDR1 and CDR2 from the germline V gene are SGHVS and FNYEAQ. This CDR3 contains 16 residues. This CDR3 is CASSPSGGDSYNERFF. Here the CDR3 DNA reads TGTGCCAGCAGCCCTAGCGGGGGAGACTCCTACAATGAGCGGTTCTTC.

The chain has TRBV7-9 and TRBJ2-1, with 8 bases identical to TRBD1. Germline CDR1 reads SEHNR; CDR2 reads FQNEAQ (reference sequence). V dropped 3 bases and J dropped 0; count of bases not matched to a gene: 4. The CDR3 totals 16 residues. CDR3 coding DNA: TGTGCCAGCAGCTTCCCGGGACAGGACTCCTACAATGAGCAGTTCTTC. This codes for CASSFPGQDSYNEQFF.

The J gene is TRBJ1-6, the V gene TRBV4-3, with 7 bases aligning to TRBD1. Trimming cost V 0 bases and J 8 bases; bases outside gene matches: 4. Germline V lookup: CDR1 LGHNA, CDR2 YSLEER. The CDR3 has 15 amino acids. In nucleotides, the CDR3 is TGCGCCAGCAGCCAAGACCGAACAGGGGATTCACCCCTCCACTTT. Its protein product is CASSQDRTGDSPLHF.

In this sample, this clonotype turned up a few times. The V gene is TRBV2, the J gene TRBJ1-1; possibly TRBD1 for D (6 bases). CDR1 is SNHLY, CDR2 FYNNEI, per germline. This CDR3 has 14 residues. Trimming left V 4 bases short and J 4 bases short, with 13 bases between. CDR3 residues: CASSVVGGATEAFF. CDR3 sequence (DNA): TGTGCCAGCAGTGTAGTAGGGGGTGCCACTGAAGCTTTCTTT.

This clonotype was found a few times. The chain couples TRBV6-5 to TRBJ2-1; 9 positions agree with TRBD1. The CDR3 extends over 15 amino acids. The germline gives CDR1 MNHEY, CDR2 SVGAGI. J lost 5 bases, V lost 5 bases, and 7 bases had no gene match. The CDR3 protein is CASSVGTGFHNEQFF. CDR3 bases: TGTGCCAGCAGTGTCGGGACAGGGTTCCACAATGAGCAGTTCTTC.

V usage is TRBV7-8 and J usage is TRBJ1-1; D remains ambiguous. CDR1 is SGHVS, CDR2 FQNEAQ, per germline. The V gene lost 2 bases and the J gene lost 3 bases, with 13 bases spanning the gap. The CDR3 is 15 amino acids. CDR3 amino acids: CASSLYPGRDTEAFF. The CDR3 nucleotides are TGTGCCAGCAGCTTATACCCAGGTAGAGACACTGAAGCTTTCTTT.

The rearrangement links TRBV12-3 or TRBV12-4 to TRBJ1-2; TRBD1 might be the D (6 bases). The CDR3 has 16 amino acids. V lost 7 bases and J lost 1, with 19 bases in between. CDR3 sequence: CASTVGGPPFNYGYTF. CDR3 nucleotide sequence: TGTGCCAGCACCGTGGGGGGGCCGCCTTTTAACTATGGCTACACCTTC.

This sequence joins TRBV6-1 and TRBJ2-3; the match to TRBD2 covers 10 bases. Germline CDR1 is MNHNS and CDR2 is SASEGT. The CDR3 has 16 residues. V lost 6 bases and J lost 0; bases outside the gene matches: 6. As DNA, the CDR3 is TGTGCCAGCAGCCCTAGCGGGGGACCTAGCACAGATACGCAGTATTTT. It encodes CASSPSGGPSTDTQYF.

This clonotype occurred many times. The chain couples TRBV7-2 to TRBJ2-7, with a possible D match to TRBD2 (6 bases). Trimming stripped 5 bases from V and 5 bases from J, with 19 bases between. CDR3 length: 15 residues. Germline V lookup: CDR1 SGHTA, CDR2 FQGNSA. The CDR3 protein is CASSLRGLFRDEQYF. The CDR3 DNA reads as TGTGCCAGCAGCCTAAGGGGACTTTTCCGCGACGAGCAGTACTTC.

The CDR3 bases are TGTGCCAGCCAAGGGACGTACTATGGCTACACCTTC. The encoded protein is CASQGTYYGYTF. The chain uses TRBV2 and TRBJ1-2; D is perhaps TRBD1 (5 bases). CDR3 size: 12 residues. Germline loops: CDR1 SNHLY, CDR2 FYNNEI. The V gene lost 8 bases and the J gene lost 3 bases, with 10 bases spanning the gap.

This chain links TRBV12-3 or TRBV12-4 with TRBJ2-1, with 7 bases lining up with TRBD1. The J segment lost 2 bases and the V segment lost 6 bases, leaving 10 bases of the junction unmatched. The CDR3 consists of 16 residues. The CDR3 sequence: CASRYALGGPYNEQFF. Here the CDR3 DNA reads TGTGCCAGCAGATACGCCCTAGGGGGCCCCTACAATGAGCAGTTCTTC.

This clonotype was counted a few times. The CDR3 spells CASSSKPGGAGELFF. CDR3 nucleotide sequence: TGTGCCAGCAGCTCAAAGCCCGGGGGGGCCGGGGAGCTGTTTTTT. V is TRBV7-6 and J is TRBJ2-2; 8 bases match TRBD2. The trim removed 4 bases at V and 6 bases at J, leaving 7 bases unmatched. Germline assignment: CDR1 SGHVS and CDR2 FNYEAQ. This CDR3 contains 15 residues. Together with reference TRBV7-6 and TRBJ2-2, the CDR3 gives the full variable domain: GAGVSQSPRYKVTKRGQDVALRCDPISGHVSLYWYRQALGQGPEFLTYFNYEAQQDKSGLPNDRFSAERPEGSISTLTIQRTEQRDSAMYRCASSSKPGGAGELFFGEGSRLTVL.

This clonotype was seen a handful of times. The V call is TRBV9, the J call TRBJ2-2, with a weak D call TRBD2 (5 bases). The V and J ends lost 5 bases and 4 bases respectively, with 9 bases between them. The CDR3 length is 13 residues. Germline loops: CDR1 SGDLS, CDR2 YYNGEE. The CDR3 DNA reads as TGTGCCAGCAGTGGAGGTACCACCGGGGAGCTGTTTTTT. Residues: CASSGGTTGELFF.

This clonotype was seen many times. V gene TRBV12-3 or TRBV12-4 combines with J gene TRBJ1-4; unclear D gene. Trimming left V 3 bases short and J 0 bases short, with 11 bases between. CDR3 length equals 16 residues. The CDR3 bases are TGTGCCAGCAGTTTTGTCCTCAGAGCAACTAATGAAAAACTGTTTTTT. This translates into CASSFVLRATNEKLFF.

The chain recombines TRBV6-2 or TRBV6-3 with TRBJ2-7; the match to TRBD1 covers 9 bases. Per the germline V gene, CDR1 is MNHEY and CDR2 is SVGEGT. The ends lost 2 bases at V and 3 bases at J; junction bases unmatched: 5. This CDR3 has 15 residues. CDR3 sequence: CASSYRTGAVYEQYV. The DNA of the CDR3 is TGTGCCAGCAGTTACAGGACAGGGGCGGTCTACGAGCAGTACGTC.

This chain uses TRBV15 with TRBJ1-5; D may be TRBD1 (5 bases). This CDR3 contains 15 residues. The germline V gene encodes CDR1 LNHNV and CDR2 YYDKDF (reference sequence). V lost 3 bases to trimming and J lost 7 bases, with 16 bases between them. CDR3 in DNA: TGTGCCACCAGCAGCCAAACAGGCGGGGGGCAGCCCCAGCATTTT. It is translated as CATSSQTGGGQPQHF.

A note on this clonotype: This may stem from a read error, because a much larger clone lies one nucleotide away. The gene calls are TRBV7-6 and TRBJ2-5, with 13 bases that match TRBD2. The germline V gene encodes CDR1 SGHVS and CDR2 FNYEAQ. The junction had 8 bases not matched to a gene; V was cut back by 1 base and J by 3 bases. The length of the CDR3 is 18 residues. The CDR3: CASSLGDPGLAGKETQYF. The DNA of the CDR3 is TGTGCCAGCAGCTTAGGAGATCCGGGACTAGCGGGGAAAGAGACCCAGTACTTC.

This clonotype was recorded only once. The chain has TRBV27 and TRBJ1-1; possible D gene TRBD1, 5 bases. The CDR3 runs to 13 residues. The V end lost 0 bases, the J end lost 6 bases, and 8 bases lay between the germline ends. CDR1 MNHEY and CDR2 SMNVEV come from the germline V gene (reference sequence). Here the CDR3 reads CASSLSGLSEAFF. CDR3 nucleotide sequence: TGTGCCAGCAGTTTATCGGGGCTGTCTGAAGCTTTCTTT.

V usage is TRBV9 and J usage is TRBJ2-2, with D perhaps matching TRBD1 (6 bases). Trimming shortened V by 4 bases and J by 7 bases, and 20 bases separated the two germline ends. CDR3 size: 16 residues. Germline CDR1 and CDR2: SGDLS and YYNGEE. The chain's CDR3 is CASSPPSRGISGELFF. For the CDR3, the DNA is TGTGCCAGCAGCCCCCCCTCAAGGGGGATAAGCGGGGAGCTGTTTTTT.

This chain uses TRBV5-6 with TRBJ2-5; 8 nucleotides agree with TRBD1. The ends lost 0 bases at V and 1 base at J; junction bases unmatched: 8. There are 17 residues in the CDR3. From germline, CDR1 is SGHDT and CDR2 YYEEEE. CDR3 protein: CASSLETGDWGQETQYF. CDR3 sequence (DNA): TGTGCCAGCAGCTTGGAGACAGGGGATTGGGGCCAAGAGACCCAGTACTTC.

This clonotype was recorded at least ten times. The chain combines TRBV7-8 with TRBJ2-7; either TRBD1 or TRBD2 may supply D (5 bases each). Trimming cost V 3 bases and J 2 bases, with 20 bases left between them. Looked up from germline, CDR1 is SGHVS and CDR2 is FQNEAQ. CDR3 size: 17 residues. The CDR3 sequence is CASSFGTTGTDPYEQYV. Written as DNA, the CDR3 is TGTGCCAGCAGCTTTGGAACTACCGGGACGGATCCCTACGAGCAGTACGTC.

This clonotype was picked up a small number of times. The CDR3 DNA is TGTGCCAGCAGTGTACGAGGTTCCGACCAATACAATGAGCAGTTCTTC. It specifies CASSVRGSDQYNEQFF. The chain recombines TRBV2 with TRBJ2-1; D unclear. V was shortened by 4 bases and J by 4 bases, with 17 bases between the two germline ends. Germline CDR1 is SNHLY and CDR2 is FYNNEI. CDR3 length: 16 residues.

This clonotype was observed a handful of times. This chain uses TRBV6-5 with TRBJ1-5, with D unclear. This CDR3 has 15 residues. Trimming took 0 bases from V and 2 from J, leaving 8 bases between them. The germline V gene has CDR1 MNHEY and CDR2 SVGAGI. The chain's CDR3 is CASSYSTWGNQPQHF. The CDR3 DNA is TGTGCCAGCAGTTACTCGACGTGGGGCAATCAGCCCCAGCATTTT.

This clonotype was observed once. V usage is TRBV6-2 or TRBV6-3 and J usage is TRBJ2-3, with D hard to call. The CDR3 extends over 13 amino acids. With 2 bases removed from V and 6 bases from J, the gap between germline ends came to 9 bases. CDR1 and CDR2 from the germline V gene are MNHEY and SVGEGT. Here the CDR3 reads CASSYTDRDTQYF. The CDR3 DNA is TGTGCCAGCAGTTACACGGATAGGGATACGCAGTATTTT.